This is a list of T cell receptor beta chains from one sample in a study of T-cell reconstitution after alpha-beta-depleted transplantation in children. TCRdb re-derived calls from the PCR reads in MiXCR, one entry per CDR3 protein. The table shows approximately 250,000 distinct CDR3 sequences, with approximately 9.9% occurring only once. This sample comprised PBMCs from the stem cell graft donor, obtained from the stem cell graft. The receptors derive from a human donor who donated a stem cell graft to a child with SCID. Both conserved end residues are part of each CDR3. The D gene is left open where the match is weak.

V: TRBV12-3/TRBV12-4; J: TRBJ2-7; D: NA; CDR3: CASSVAGTYEQYF
V: TRBV6-1; J: TRBJ1-5; D: TRBD1; CDR3: CASSGQTGGIGNQPQHF
V: TRBV5-1; J: TRBJ2-1; D: NA; CDR3: CASSRMGNEQFF
V: TRBV5-1; J: TRBJ1-1; D: NA; CDR3: CASSLSFQMNTEAFF
V: TRBV7-2; J: TRBJ1-2; D: NA; CDR3: CASSFLGWGYTF
V: TRBV12-3/TRBV12-4; J: TRBJ2-3; D: TRBD2; CDR3: CASSLVSGGVSLPDTQYF
V: TRBV3-1; J: TRBJ2-7; D: NA; CDR3: CASSQDAGTPTYEQYF
V: TRBV4-2; J: TRBJ1-1; D: NA; CDR3: CASSQATSVTEAFF
V: TRBV5-1; J: TRBJ1-2; D: NA; CDR3: CASSWAGSRDGGYTF
V: TRBV5-1; J: TRBJ2-7; D: TRBD2; CDR3: CASSLDLAGEQYF
V: TRBV10-2; J: TRBJ1-6; D: NA; CDR3: CASSESKDKGLLNSPLHF
V: TRBV20-1; J: TRBJ1-6; D: NA; CDR3: CSARRANLGSPLHF
V: TRBV18; J: TRBJ1-1; D: NA; CDR3: CASSPPGVGRTEAFF
V: TRBV11-1; J: TRBJ2-3; D: NA; CDR3: CASSLSLDTQYF
V: TRBV7-2; J: TRBJ2-7; D: TRBD2; CDR3: CASSLDSGGGEQYF
V: TRBV10-3; J: TRBJ1-1; D: NA; CDR3: CAISDFGGWTEAFF
V: TRBV5-6; J: TRBJ2-3; D: NA; CDR3: CASSFGGTVTQYF
V: TRBV9; J: TRBJ2-3; D: NA; CDR3: CASSPSPQSADTQYF
V: TRBV5-1; J: TRBJ2-7; D: NA; CDR3: CASSFPTGSYEQYF
V: TRBV7-2; J: TRBJ2-5; D: NA; CDR3: CASSRTGTNNQETQYF
V: TRBV3-1; J: TRBJ2-5; D: NA; CDR3: CASSNWTPEKETQYF
V: TRBV14; J: TRBJ2-3; D: NA; CDR3: CASSQDLVWQAADTQYF
V: TRBV3-1; J: TRBJ1-2; D: TRBD1; CDR3: CASSLGDSWFF
V: TRBV5-1; J: TRBJ2-5; D: TRBD2; CDR3: CASSSLAGASTQYF
V: TRBV6-5; J: TRBJ1-2; D: NA; CDR3: CASSYRGSLYGYTF
V: TRBV5-1; J: TRBJ2-5; D: NA; CDR3: CASSLLGTHQETQYF
V: TRBV5-6; J: TRBJ1-2; D: NA; CDR3: CASSLGRAFGYTF
V: TRBV20-1; J: TRBJ2-4; D: TRBD1; CDR3: CSATEDREWDIQYF
V: TRBV19; J: TRBJ1-6; D: TRBD1; CDR3: CASSIDWDSKRAPLHF
V: TRBV9; J: TRBJ1-5; D: NA; CDR3: CASSSGQLNQPQHF
V: TRBV9; J: TRBJ1-4; D: NA; CDR3: CASSAGGLSREKLFF
V: TRBV2; J: TRBJ2-2; D: NA; CDR3: CASSGLVNTGELFF
V: TRBV3-1; J: TRBJ1-2; D: NA; CDR3: CASSHRAGYTF
V: TRBV15; J: TRBJ1-2; D: NA; CDR3: CATSLKNYGYTF
V: TRBV7-9; J: TRBJ1-5; D: NA; CDR3: CASSLSGGLSNQPQHF
V: TRBV5-1; J: TRBJ2-3; D: NA; CDR3: CASSKQGYTDTQYF